The subject of this entry is one T cell receptor beta chain. These data come from a study of blood T cell repertoires in COVID-19. Overall study: The analysed material was cDNA or gDNA that came from T cells, B-cell-depleted T cells, or PBMCs.

The table came from immunoSEQ multiplex PCR; TCRdb's copy has only in-frame clones and leaves some out. Seen here are around 190,000 clones, 75% to 85% observed once, and the top ten hold roughly 13%. The CDR3 loop spans 14 amino acids. The V gene lost 2 bases and the J gene lost 10 bases, with 12 bases spanning the gap. Germline V gene data show CDR1 as SEHNR and CDR2 as FQNEAQ (reference sequence). Input material: peripheral blood. The V gene is TRBV7-9, the J gene TRBJ1-6, with D unclear. This TCR was recovered from a human donor in a cohort sampled during active COVID-19. The CDR3 coding sequence is TGTGCCAGCAGCTTAACTGCGGGTTGGTCACCCCTCCACTTT. Protein product: CASSLTAGWSPLHF.